This entry lists 5 T cell receptor beta chains sequenced from one sample in a study of cytomegalovirus exposure and HLA in healthy donors. Primers included in the PCR were 60 Vbeta and 13 Jbeta primers. The table came from immunoSEQ multiplex PCR; TCRdb's copy has only in-frame clones and leaves some out. In the table there are a few hundred thousand clones, over 90% of which are singletons. The specimen was PBMCs. All receptors derive from a girl between 2 and 10 years old in good health and CMV-seronegative.

The chain carries TRBV5-4 and TRBJ2-7; 12 positions match TRBD1. The CDR3 has 15 residues. CDR1 and CDR2 (germline): SGHNT, YYREEE (reference sequence). J gave up 3 bases and V 4 bases, and 5 bases lay outside the gene matches. CDR3 loop: CASSAGTGGLYEQYF. As DNA, the CDR3 is TGTGCCAGCAGCGCTGGGACAGGGGGCCTCTACGAGCAGTACTTC.

This chain uses TRBV6-4 with TRBJ2-3, with TRBD1 matching 10 bases. The ends lost 4 bases at V and 6 bases at J; junction bases unmatched: 4. The germline CDR1 and CDR2 sequences are MRHNA and SNTAGT. CDR3 length: 14 amino acids. CDR3 nucleotide sequence: TGTGCCAGCAGTGCGACAGGGGGCGGGGATACGCAGTATTTT. As protein: CASSATGGGDTQYF.

The chain recombines TRBV2 with TRBJ2-2; tentative D call: TRBD1 (5 bases). Trimming left V 6 bases short and J 0 bases short, with 20 bases between. CDR3 length equals 18 residues. The germline V gene encodes CDR1 SNHLY and CDR2 FYNNEI. CDR3 nucleotide sequence: TGTGCCAGCAGCGACGATTTTTTGATGGGGCCGAACACCGGGGAGCTGTTTTTT. As protein: CASSDDFLMGPNTGELFF.

Remarks on this clone: A read error may account for a junction end that differs from germline. The chain joins TRBV5-1 to TRBJ2-7, with 8 bases fitting TRBD2. Germline V gene data show CDR1 as SGHRS and CDR2 as YFSETQ. There are 11 residues in the CDR3. The CDR3 DNA reads as TGCGCCAGCAGAACCGGGACTAGGCACTTCTTC. This codes for CASRTGTRHFF.

The chain joins TRBV18 to TRBJ2-7, with 8 bases that match TRBD2. The CDR3 totals 15 residues. The V gene end was trimmed by 3 bases and the J gene end by 2 bases; junction bases not matched to a gene: 6. Germline CDR1 KGHSH, CDR2 LQKENI. CDR3 in DNA: TGTGCCAGCTCACCGCCGGGGGGGCAAGCCTACGAGCAGTACTTC. It specifies CASSPPGGQAYEQYF.